The clone carrying this TCR beta chain was counted only a few times. Its antigen is currently unknown. TCRdb keeps only in-frame clones here, not all; method: immunoSEQ multiplex PCR. Here the sample spans tens of thousands of clones, approximately 80% being singletons. Described time point: week 23, last vaccination. Mutant IDH1 20-mer peptide, at 300 ug, made up each vaccine dose, with topical imiquimod. New astrocytomas of WHO grade 3 or 4 that were IDH1-mutant and ATRX-lost were found in the donors. This entry comes from a study of a mutant IDH1 vaccine in newly diagnosed glioma. Study information: Patients were started on vaccination 4-6 weeks after radiotherapy alone, or with temozolomide cycles. Pretreatment consisted of radiotherapy, temozolomide, or both, with most receiving both.

In germline, CDR1 is SGDLS, CDR2 YYNGEE. Trimming took off 0 bases at V and 5 bases at J, with 9 bases between the two ends. The CDR3 is 13 residues long. This chain links TRBV9 with TRBJ2-7, with D unclear. This sequence originates from a man aged 40-49 years with glioma. The specimen was PBMCs, collected from a glioma patient whose treatment included an IDH1 peptide vaccine. Here the CDR3 DNA reads TGTGCCAGCAGCGTAGTAGGCAACGACGAGCAGTACTTC. Translated: CASSVVGNDEQYF.